This T cell receptor (beta chain) was found in a study of cytomegalovirus exposure and HLA in healthy donors. Germline CDR1 KGHSH, CDR2 LQKENI. The CDR3 is 16 residues long. Trimming left V 5 bases short and J 5 bases short, with 21 bases between. The PCR used 60 Vbeta and 13 Jbeta primers. In the source study's methods: In a later analysis, 80 million or so unique TCR beta chains included roughly 11 million shared by two or more donors. Method: immunoSEQ multiplex PCR; TCRdb's copy keeps in-frame clones and lacks some. The V and J calls and the clone size are those of that table, but D and trimming were determined from the DNA. The table shows 90,000 to 150,000 clones, with 65% to 85% occurring only once. Details on this clone: The antigen is unknown.

Study observations and caveats: Evidence from a later analysis indicated that most CMV-associated TCR beta chains looked HLA-restricted.

The receptor was derived from a man in his fifties in good health and CMV-seronegative. The V gene is TRBV18, the J gene TRBJ1-1; a possible D gene is TRBD1 (6 bases). Sequenced sample: PBMCs. CDR3 protein: CASSAGDQGLRTEAFF. In DNA, the CDR3 is TGTGCCAGCTCAGCGGGAGACCAGGGGCTAAGGACTGAAGCTTTCTTT.